Each of the 6 T cell receptor beta chains below was sequenced from the same sample in a study of human T cells and chemical hapten exposure. The time point was: pre-sensitization, week 0. This sample's treatment: therapeutic diphenylcyclopropenone sensitization with weekly scalp DPC. TCRdb re-derived calls from the RACE reads in MiXCR, one entry per CDR3 protein. The sample shows some 360,000 distinct CDR3 sequences, 5% to 6.5% of them seen only once. The sequencing used whole blood, collected in connection with sensitization to the hapten diphenylcyclopropenone (DPC). These receptors came from a woman aged 50 to 60 with alopecia areata. Some clones in this sample may be carry-over from other donors' samples.

This clonotype was picked up many times. The chain combines TRBV12-3 or TRBV12-4 with TRBJ2-7; TRBD1 is a possible D gene (6 bases). Trimming took 1 base from V and 3 from J, leaving 10 bases between them. The CDR3 contains 14 residues. CDR3 sequence (DNA): TGTGCCAGCAGTTTAGGGGGGCAGATCTACGAGCAGTACTTC. It encodes CASSLGGQIYEQYF.

This clonotype was picked up many times. The V call is TRBV18, the J call TRBJ2-4; 10 positions agree with TRBD1. Germline loops: CDR1 KGHSH, CDR2 LQKENI. CDR3 length: 15 amino acids. Unmatched junction bases numbered 8, after V lost 6 bases and J lost 6 bases. The CDR3 loop reads CASSPGRDRGNIQYF. In DNA, the CDR3 is TGTGCCAGCTCCCCCGGCCGGGACAGGGGAAACATTCAGTACTTC.

The table lists this clonotype with many counts. CDR3 DNA sequence: TGTGCCAGCAGCTCCCGAGGACTAGCGGGAGATATGTACTTC. Amino acids: CASSSRGLAGDMYF. This chain links TRBV7-9 with TRBJ2-7; 13 nucleotides agree with TRBD2. V lost 4 bases, J lost 12 bases, and 9 bases stayed unmatched. This CDR3 is built from 14 residues. CDR1 is SEHNR, CDR2 FQNEAQ, per germline (reference sequence).

This clonotype was recorded many times. The chain recombines TRBV20-1 with TRBJ2-7, with D possibly called TRBD1 or TRBD2 (5 bases each). The CDR3 extends over 12 amino acids. The V gene lost 5 bases and the J gene lost 1 base, with 9 bases spanning the gap. The germline V gene encodes CDR1 DFQATT and CDR2 SNEGSKA (reference sequence). This CDR3 reads CSARDPSYEQYF. In DNA form, the CDR3 reads TGCAGTGCTCGGGACCCATCCTACGAGCAGTACTTC.

This clonotype was recorded a few times. The chain uses TRBV20-1 and TRBJ2-5; 15 bases are a match to TRBD2. The CDR3 runs 16 residues. CDR1 DFQATT and CDR2 SNEGSKA come from the germline V gene (reference sequence). V gave up 0 bases and J gave up 4 bases; unmatched junction bases: 3. In nucleotides, the CDR3 is TGCAGTGCTAGAGAGGGACTAGCGGGAGGAGGAGAGACCCAGTACTTC. As protein: CSAREGLAGGGETQYF.

This clonotype was observed many times. This rearrangement joins TRBV28 to TRBJ2-5, with a weak D call TRBD1 (6 bases). V gave up 3 bases and J gave up 5 bases, with 10 bases separating them. Germline assignment: CDR1 MDHEN and CDR2 SYDVKM. The CDR3 has 13 amino acids. The CDR3 region is CASSFNRAETQYF. The CDR3 DNA sequence: TGTGCCAGCAGTTTTAACAGGGCGGAGACCCAGTACTTC. The complete variable domain, with remaining parts taken from reference TRBV28 and TRBJ2-5, reads DVKVTQSSRYLVKRTGEKVFLECVQDMDHENMFWYRQDPGLGLRLIYFSYDVKMKEKGDIPEGYSVSREKKERFSLILESASTNQTSMYLCASSFNRAETQYFGPGTRLLVL.